This entry is about one T cell receptor beta chain. Which antigen it targets is not known. One base away there is no much larger clone; base qualities are not given. V and J lose 6 bases and 12 bases, and a span of 13 bases separates them. Spanning cysteine to phenylalanine, the CDR3 consists of 11 amino acids. Only CDR3 DNA is held: 33 bases, read in frame from base 1. The germline V gene yields SGDLS for CDR1 and YYNGEE for CDR2. This sample was taken from a study of cytomegalovirus exposure and HLA in healthy donors (dated by TCRdb to the late 2010s). Turning to the overall study: According to an earlier analysis of around 600 of the donors, 150 million to 200 million T cells yielded 117 million unique TCR beta sequences and around 280 Gb of sequence data. An early release covering roughly 640 HLA-typed donors comprised approximately 290 gigabases of sequencing data and 85 million or so unique TCR sequences. Of the 300 to 450 genotyped donors, 75% to 85% were placed in the genetic ancestry cluster associated with self-reported Caucasian donors. The aim of the study was to test whether cataloging public T cell receptors could identify signatures of past pathogen exposure. The T cell repertoires of under 750 subjects were profiled by immunosequencing and related to cytomegalovirus serostatus. Besides the first cohort of approximately 710 subjects, a separate validation cohort made up of roughly 130 different subjects was used. To predict cytomegalovirus infection status, the study combined high-throughput TCR immunosequencing, statistical association of individual TCRs with disease status, and machine learning. In a later analysis, previously published TCR beta repertoires from 666 donors were re-analyzed and high-resolution HLA genotyping was added so that TCR occurrence patterns could be studied. The later analysis used no new phenotypic data to find candidate immune exposures, relying instead on TCR beta sequences and their occurrence across donors. In an earlier analysis of 587 of the donors, high-throughput TCR beta sequencing was used to judge whether each TCR beta V gene segment behaved as functional or pseudogenic. Donor age, sex, ethnicity and CMV serostatus were compiled alongside the repertoire data. A later genetic analysis took genome-wide SNP genotypes for 398 of the 666 donors and used that subset as a discovery cohort. Every discovery cohort repertoire had been produced on one sequencing platform. Class I and class II HLA loci were covered by the typing at four-digit resolution. Typing coverage varied by locus: about 620-630 donors for A, B, C, DRB1 and DQB1; under 550 for DQA1; around 610 for DPA1; some 470 for DPB1. About five DR-DQ haplotypes were treated as single units for association and clustering because of strong linkage in the cohort. On average, 235,054 unique TCR beta nucleotide sequences were sequenced per donor among more than 350 genotyped donors of the cohort, with roughly 18% of those sequences being non-productive.

Here is what the overall study found, with its caveats: Because HLA typing was unavailable for some donors at each locus, only the typed subset was used in association tests. A total of 150 to 200 TCR beta chains were listed by the study as associated with cytomegalovirus. Linkage disequilibrium might explain the correlated functional status among segregating V segments, but an unknown experimental factor could not be ruled out. A later analysis associated some 17,000 TCR beta sequences with specific HLA alleles at a false discovery rate of 0.05. A later analysis found that most CMV-associated TCR beta chains appeared HLA-restricted, with HLA associations seemingly driven largely by CMV exposure. CMV serostatus was the only immune exposure information available for the cohort. According to a later analysis, parvovirus B19, influenza, CMV and Epstein-Barr virus appeared linked to several top co-occurrence clusters. Because the 87-base-pair reads could not distinguish some IMGT-functional V segments, including TRBV6-2 and TRBV6-3, those segments were excluded. A cluster of highly shared sequence variants was judged likely to be a technical artifact of the sequencing pipeline. The presence/absence analyses assumed that sequencing depth was roughly uniform across donors, and that assumption may not be true. Because counts were too low, about 17 rarely observed V segments, including chromosome 9 orphons, were excluded from the earlier analysis of roughly 580 of the donors. In a later genetic analysis, fewer N-insertions in productive TCRs were reported among donors in an Asian-associated ancestry cluster than the 666-donor mean. The authors suggested that the approach could potentially be generalized to other disease states and immunological phenotypes. A further reported finding was that TCR beta sequences accurately predicted the HLA-A and HLA-B alleles for most subjects in the first cohort. A few of the identified cytomegalovirus-associated TCR beta chains were confirmed in vitro to be specific for cytomegalovirus antigens. Across donors, most TCR sequences were observed very rarely, whereas some public TCRs were present in many individuals. In a later analysis, HLA-associated TCR beta chains were found to be more clonally expanded and to have lower generation probabilities than equally common non-associated chains. When HLA alleles, especially DR and DQ, strongly co-occurred, attributing TCR associations to individual alleles was difficult. This cohort had only TCR beta chains sequenced, and the lack of alpha or paired-chain data limited which features could be detected. V-gene and J-gene trimming of TCR beta chains was associated with a missense DCLRE1C variant in a later genetic analysis, and the association was replicated in an independent cohort. Broadly in line with IMGT annotations, most TCR beta V segments showed up in productive rearrangements about 87% or about 30% of the time in an earlier analysis of several hundred of the donors. In a later analysis, the rate of TCR association differed among HLA loci, with DRB1 alleles having the most associated TCRs and HLA-C alleles having the fewest. In both the original and validation cohorts, the classifier was reported to diagnose cytomegalovirus status with high specificity and sensitivity.

The cohort comprised under 700 healthy bone marrow donors. All cohort members were sampled while nominally healthy, although unrecorded immune exposures were likely present. CMV serostatus was positive for around 310 and negative for about half of the roughly 700 cohort members, and was not recorded for this donor. A peripheral blood sample was collected from each donor, and TCR beta sequencing was performed on peripheral blood mononuclear cells. Genomic DNA extraction from the blood cell samples was performed with the Qiagen DNeasy Blood Extraction Kit. The method behind the library was the immunoSEQ multiplex PCR assay. For the multiplex PCR, a mixture combining 60 forward primers for TCR Vbeta segments and 13 reverse primers for TCR Jbeta segments was used. The CDR3 region of rearranged TCR beta genes was amplified from genomic DNA by a multiplex PCR assay. The amplified TCR beta libraries were sequenced on the Illumina HiSeq System as 87-base-pair reads. From the authors' description of their analysis: Across the roughly 600 repertoires, a later analysis counted about 81 million unique TCR beta chains, around 11 million of which were shared by at least two donors. Raw reads were error-corrected and collapsed into unique sequences by a nearest-neighbor algorithm in which closely related sequences were merged to remove PCR and sequencing errors. CDR3 sequences were aligned to IMGT reference sequences to assign V, D and J gene segments. For a sequence to be retained, a match of at least six nucleotides was required to both a V gene segment and a J gene segment. A rearrangement counted as productive if the CDR3 had no stop codons and remained in frame with V and J, and every other rearrangement counted as non-productive. Following IMGT convention, CDR3 was defined as the stretch from the second conserved V-encoded cysteine up to the conserved J-encoded phenylalanine. Sequences without an unambiguous match to a single V gene segment were excluded from the earlier analysis of approximately 600 of the donors. An earlier analysis of several hundred of the donors classified V segments as functional when productive rearrangements were above 56.7% and as segregating when the standard deviation between donors was above 5%. To diagnose cytomegalovirus status from the catalog of TCR beta chain sequences, a statistical classification framework was built. V and J gene assignment, in a later analysis, came from comparing TCR nucleotide sequences with IMGT/GENE-DB human TR gene sequences. The TCRdist pipeline was used in a later analysis to assign CDR3 sequences and most-parsimonious VDJ recombination scenarios. A later analysis defined each TCR beta chain by its CDR3 amino acid sequence plus V-gene family, and excluded reads lacking a unique V-gene family. In a later analysis, nearly 600 highly shared, low-generation-probability nucleotide sequences were removed to address suspected cross-contamination and a sequencing artifact. A later analysis calculated a clonal expansion index for each public chain from normalized within-repertoire ranks of inferred template counts. In a later analysis, generation probabilities were computed with a VDJ recombination model fitted to out-of-frame rearrangements, and the resulting probabilities were checked against IGoR. In a later analysis, TCR-TCR, TCR-HLA and TCR-CMV co-occurrence was scored with hypergeometric tests, and a repertoire-size bias correction was applied to TCR pairs. To estimate false discovery rates, a later analysis permuted the HLA or CMV assignments 20 times. In a later analysis, co-occurring TCRs were grouped using DBSCAN, with TCRdist sequence similarity added in when clustering inside HLA-allele-positive subsets. Repertoires with fewer than 30,000 or more than 120,000 public chains were left out of co-occurrence clustering, as were a handful of repertoires with anomalous nucleotide sharing. The table comes from immuneACCESS by way of TCRdb, which keeps in-frame sequences with V and J called. Part of the clones is missing from these tables; in studies checked, under half for an unresolved V gene and the rest for unknown reasons. V, J and clone size were drawn from that table, and D and trimming were deduced from the DNA. Across this sample there are 75,000 to 95,000 clones, with around 85% seen only once. The ten largest make up under 15% of the sample.

Sequenced material: PBMCs. Recombination linked TRBV9 to TRBJ2-1, and TRBD1 may be the D gene, going by 6 matching bases. The sequence came from a human donor in good health. The CDR3 region: CASNPGERQFF. The DNA sequence follows: TGTGCCAGCAACCCAGGGGAGCGGCAGTTCTTC.